These T cell receptor beta chains were read from a single sample in a study of T-cell memory formation after mild COVID-19. Each CDR3 protein is one row after TCRdb ran MiXCR on the 5' RACE reads. The sample includes just over 60,000 distinct CDR3 sequences, 9.3% of them seen just once. Sequenced material: PBMCs or a T cell subset sorted from them (not recorded which). The source of these receptors is a man between 18 and 35 years old who had mild COVID-19 (a few samples of this study predate the infection). Cell type and time point are not known. Each CDR3 is given with its conserved first and last residue. Fields, in order: D gene, J gene, clone size, V gene, CDR3 DNA, CDR3 protein. A D gene is named only where the DNA matches it firmly. The size of a clone is reported for some rows only, either as once, few or many, or as a class for expanded clones.

D: TRBD1; J: TRBJ1-1; size: NA; V: TRBV3-1; DNA: TGTGCCAGCAGCCCCGGGACAGACAGCACTGAAGCTTTCTTT; CDR3: CASSPGTDSTEAFF
D: NA; J: TRBJ1-3; size: few; V: TRBV3-1; DNA: TGTGCCAGCAGCCAAACTTCGGGGCTGTCCGGAAACACCATATATTTT; CDR3: CASSQTSGLSGNTIYF
D: NA; J: TRBJ2-1; size: many; V: TRBV4-1; DNA: TGCGCCAGCAGCCAAGATCAGGGGGGCTACAATGAGCAGTTCTTC; CDR3: CASSQDQGGYNEQFF
D: NA; J: TRBJ2-6; size: few; V: TRBV5-1; DNA: TGCGCCAGCAGCTACGACCCCTCTGGGGCCAACGTCCTGACTTTC; CDR3: CASSYDPSGANVLTF
D: NA; J: TRBJ2-3; size: many; V: TRBV11-2; DNA: TGTGCCAGCAGCGCGACCGAGGGCGCGCAGTATTTT; CDR3: CASSATEGAQYF
D: NA; J: TRBJ2-2; size: few; V: TRBV7-6; DNA: TGTGCCAGCAGCTTTGGAGACACCTACACCGGGGAGCTGTTTTTT; CDR3: CASSFGDTYTGELFF
D: NA; J: TRBJ1-4; size: NA; V: TRBV28; DNA: TGTGCCAGCAGCTCGGCGGGGGCAAATGAAAAACTGTTTTTT; CDR3: CASSSAGANEKLFF
D: NA; J: TRBJ2-1; size: many; V: TRBV5-1; DNA: TGCGCCAGCAGCTCCACCGTGGGGGGATACAATGAGCAGTTCTTC; CDR3: CASSSTVGGYNEQFF
D: TRBD1; J: TRBJ2-5; size: many; V: TRBV20-1; DNA: TGCAGTGCTTTGACGGGGACAGGGGGTACGGAGACCCAGTACTTC; CDR3: CSALTGTGGTETQYF
D: TRBD1; J: TRBJ2-1; size: few; V: TRBV25-1; DNA: TGTGCCAGCAGTGAATCCAGGGGGTCTTACAATGAGCAGTTCTTC; CDR3: CASSESRGSYNEQFF
D: NA; J: TRBJ2-5; size: few; V: TRBV5-4; DNA: TGTGCCAGCAGCTTGGTAGCAACCGGGGAGACCCAGTACTTC; CDR3: CASSLVATGETQYF
D: NA; J: TRBJ2-6; size: few; V: TRBV18; DNA: TGTGCCAGCTCACCATCCCAGTCTGGGGCCAACGTCCTGACTTTC; CDR3: CASSPSQSGANVLTF
D: NA; J: TRBJ1-1; size: NA; V: TRBV7-9; DNA: TGTGCCAGCAGCTTAGTTTCGGGAAACACTGAAGCTTTCTTT; CDR3: CASSLVSGNTEAFF
D: NA; J: TRBJ1-1; size: few; V: TRBV3-1; DNA: TGTGCCAGCAGCCAAACCGCTCCTAACACTGAAGCTTTCTTT; CDR3: CASSQTAPNTEAFF
D: NA; J: TRBJ2-1; size: many; V: TRBV7-3; DNA: TGTGCCAGCAGCCCAGACAGGTCTAAGCAGTTCTTC; CDR3: CASSPDRSKQFF
D: NA; J: TRBJ1-1; size: NA; V: TRBV28; DNA: TGTGCCAGCGTCCCGTGGGCTACGACCATGAACACTGAAGCTTTCTTT; CDR3: CASVPWATTMNTEAFF
D: TRBD2; J: TRBJ2-1; size: few; V: TRBV6-5; DNA: TGTGCCAGCAGTGGGACTAGCGGGGCTTCACCTGCCTTC; CDR3: CASSGTSGASPAF
D: NA; J: TRBJ2-2; size: many; V: TRBV7-6; DNA: TGTGCCAGCAGCCGAGTCCAGGGGTACGGGGAGCTGTTTTTT; CDR3: CASSRVQGYGELFF
D: TRBD2; J: TRBJ2-1; size: many; V: TRBV5-5; DNA: TGTGCCAGCAGCTTTCTTGCGGGGGGGCCGGAGTTCTTC; CDR3: CASSFLAGGPEFF
D: NA; J: TRBJ2-5; size: many; V: TRBV4-1; DNA: TGCGCCAGCAGCCGAGTCTGGGGGGTTCGAGGGACCCAGTACTTC; CDR3: CASSRVWGVRGTQYF
D: TRBD1; J: TRBJ1-2; size: NA; V: TRBV6-6; DNA: TGTGCCAGCAACATTGGACAGGGGGCGCGAAATGGCTACACCTTC; CDR3: CASNIGQGARNGYTF
D: NA; J: TRBJ2-1; size: few; V: TRBV23-1; DNA: TGCGCCAGCAGTCATCCAGGGTTTAATGAGCAGTTCTTC; CDR3: CASSHPGFNEQFF
D: NA; J: TRBJ2-7; size: few; V: TRBV3-1; DNA: TGTGCCAGCACTCGGAGGTCCCCCTACGAGCAGTACTTC; CDR3: CASTRRSPYEQYF
D: TRBD2; J: TRBJ2-4; size: NA; V: TRBV7-2; DNA: TGTGCCAGCAGCCCCCAGCGGGGGGACATTCAGTACTTC; CDR3: CASSPQRGDIQYF
D: NA; J: TRBJ2-5; size: NA; V: TRBV7-7; DNA: TGTGCCAGCAGCCCAGGGTGGCAAGAGACCCAGTACTTC; CDR3: CASSPGWQETQYF
D: TRBD1; J: TRBJ1-4; size: few; V: TRBV5-1; DNA: TGCGCCAGCAGCACTCAGGGGGCGAGGGATGAAAAACTGTTTTTT; CDR3: CASSTQGARDEKLFF
D: NA; J: TRBJ2-6; size: many; V: TRBV7-2; DNA: TGTGCCAGCAGCTTAGGCGGGGTTAAGTCTGGGGCCAACGTCCTGACTTTC; CDR3: CASSLGGVKSGANVLTF
D: NA; J: TRBJ1-5; size: few; V: TRBV27; DNA: TGTGCCAGCAGTTTATTAGGGGATCAGCCCCAGCATTTT; CDR3: CASSLLGDQPQHF
D: NA; J: TRBJ1-1; size: few; V: TRBV12-3/TRBV12-4; DNA: TGTGCCAGCAGGGGTAGTGGTGGGGGCACTGAAGCTTTCTTT; CDR3: CASRGSGGGTEAFF
D: TRBD1; J: TRBJ1-2; size: many; V: TRBV4-3; DNA: TGCGCCAGCAGCCATACGGACAGGGGACGCAATGGCTACACCTTC; CDR3: CASSHTDRGRNGYTF
D: NA; J: TRBJ2-5; size: NA; V: TRBV7-2; DNA: TGTGCCAGCAGCTTACTGGGCAGAATAGGCTCCGAGACCCAGTACTTC; CDR3: CASSLLGRIGSETQYF
D: TRBD2; J: TRBJ2-1; size: NA; V: TRBV4-2; DNA: TGTGCCAGCAGCCCGGGACTAGCGGGGGGTTACAATGAGCAGTTCTTC; CDR3: CASSPGLAGGYNEQFF
D: TRBD2; J: TRBJ2-1; size: NA; V: TRBV5-1; DNA: TGCGCCAGCACCGTCTCACTAGCGGGGGCCAACAATGAGCAGTTCTTC; CDR3: CASTVSLAGANNEQFF